This record concerns one T cell receptor (beta chain) sequence. Its matching antigen is unknown. This record belongs to a study of T cell responses to AZD1222 COVID-19 vaccine. Findings of the study overall: Once two AZD1222 doses were given, Spike-specific TCR breadth and depth went up. Donors skewed white British and female; clonal diversity was possibly underestimated. Repertoire sampling happened only post peak T cell response. The reported proportion of spike-specific TCRs targeting unmutated variant regions was nearly half.

Germline-derived CDR1 and CDR2 are MNHEY and SVGAGI. The V gene lost 4 bases and the J gene lost 9 bases, with 9 bases spanning the gap. The CDR3 spans 11 residues. TCRdb's table, derived via immunoSEQ multiplex PCR, lists solely in-frame clones and lacks some. The profile shows about 150,000 clones, about nine tenths of them singletons. Specimen: peripheral blood, collected on day 0 of MenACWY control vaccination. This TCR was recovered from an adult in good health. The rearrangement joins TRBV6-5 to TRBJ1-1, with D perhaps TRBD1 (6 bases). The CDR3 DNA follows: TGTGCCAGCAGTTTCAGGGGTAAAGCTTTCTTT. Its translation is CASSFRGKAFF.